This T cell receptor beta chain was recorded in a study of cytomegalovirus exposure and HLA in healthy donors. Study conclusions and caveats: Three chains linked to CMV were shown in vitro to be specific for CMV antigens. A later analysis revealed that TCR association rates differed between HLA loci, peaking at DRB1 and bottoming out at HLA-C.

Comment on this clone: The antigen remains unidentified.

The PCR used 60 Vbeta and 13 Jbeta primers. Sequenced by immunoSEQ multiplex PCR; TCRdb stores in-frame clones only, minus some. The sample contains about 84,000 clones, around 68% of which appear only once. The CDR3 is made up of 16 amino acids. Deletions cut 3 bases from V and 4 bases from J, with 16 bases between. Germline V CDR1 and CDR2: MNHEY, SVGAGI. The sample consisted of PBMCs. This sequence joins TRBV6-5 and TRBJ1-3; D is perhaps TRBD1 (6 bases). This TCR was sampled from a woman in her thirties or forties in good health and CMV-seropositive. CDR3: CASSYTVQGRGNTIYF. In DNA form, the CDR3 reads TGTGCCAGCAGTTATACCGTACAGGGTCGAGGAAACACCATATATTTT.